One TCR beta chain is described in this entry. Different DNA sequences within this sample yield the same CDR3. Measured with immunoSEQ multiplex PCR; TCRdb has only the in-frame clones, and not every one. This table holds about 65,000 clones, around nine tenths found once. Time point in this sample: after dendritic cell vaccination, including at tumor progression/relapse. This record comes from a study of glioma-infiltrating T cells after dendritic cell vaccination. Germline V gene sequence: CDR1 SGDLS, CDR2 YYNGEE. The CDR3 consists of 12 residues. V lost 3 bases to trimming and J lost 7 bases, with 5 bases between them.

Here the sequenced sample was blood, taken after dendritic cell vaccination. The V call is TRBV9, the J call TRBJ1-6; no firm D call. The receptor comes from a human donor with glioblastoma. The chain's CDR3 is CASSEINSPLHF. The CDR3 DNA sequence: TGTGCCAGCAGCGAAATAAATTCACCCCTCCACTTT.